This T cell receptor (beta chain) was observed in a study of cytomegalovirus exposure and HLA in healthy donors. The PCR contained 60 Vbeta and 13 Jbeta primers. The assay was immunoSEQ multiplex PCR, and TCRdb's table has in-frame clones only and misses some. The sample shows some 140,000 clones, approximately 10% of them seen only once. Germline V CDR1 and CDR2: MNHNS, SASEGT. Trimming stripped 7 bases from V and 4 bases from J, with 17 bases between. CDR3 length: 14 residues. Sequenced: PBMCs. The TCR was taken from a woman in her 40s in good health and CMV-seropositive. This chain joins TRBV6-1 and TRBJ2-7, with TRBD1 as a possible D gene (6 bases). CDR3 in amino acids: CASTTGSLTYEQYF. CDR3 DNA sequence: TGTGCCAGCACCACAGGGTCGTTAACATACGAGCAGTACTTC.